This paragraph covers one T cell receptor (beta chain) sequence. A read error may be the cause here, since a much bigger clone is one base away. The study amplified TCR beta CDR3 regions using RNA transcripts. RT-PCR was first run with HTBI primers, then multiplex PCR in a second round. TCRdb re-analysed the multiplex PCR reads in MiXCR, keeping a single row per CDR3 protein. The top ten clones hold 11% of a sample with approximately 1.2 million distinct CDR3 sequences, about two fifths of them seen once. The sample is drawn from a study of Graves' ophthalmopathy and Graves' hyperthyroidism. The CDR3 covers 13 residues. The germline V and J ends were trimmed by 4 bases and 4 bases, with 13 bases remaining between them. Looked up from germline, CDR1 is DFQATT and CDR2 is SNEGSKA (reference sequence).

The TCR comes from an adult man with Graves' hyperthyroidism. The sample was peripheral blood or thyroid tissue (not recorded which). The chain employs TRBV20-1 and TRBJ1-1; the D is unclear. The CDR3 protein is CSAIGRVVTEAFF. The CDR3 DNA sequence: TGCAGTGCTATCGGGAGAGTGGTCACTGAAGCTTTCTTT.